This T cell receptor (beta chain) was documented in a study of T cell responses to AZD1222 COVID-19 vaccine. General study findings and limits: When two AZD1222 doses had been given, Spike-specific TCR breadth and depth rose. Spike-wide vaccine-associated CD4 TCRs dominated at 160-218 and 743-854.

Comments on this clone: The target antigen is unknown.

Profiled with immunoSEQ multiplex PCR; TCRdb holds only in-frame clones, not every one. The sample holds about 86,000 clones; 90% are singletons and the top ten take around 2.8%. The sequence came from an adult in good health. The material was peripheral blood, obtained on day 0 of AZD1222 vaccination.

The CDR3 loop is CASSSTPTGNYGYTF. Here the CDR3 DNA reads TGTGCCAGCAGTTCCACCCCGACAGGAAACTATGGCTACACCTTC. The chain joins TRBV28 to TRBJ1-2, with D possibly matching TRBD1 (6 bases). The CDR3 is 15 amino acids. Deletions cut 4 bases from V and 2 bases from J, with 14 bases between. CDR1 MDHEN and CDR2 SYDVKM come from the germline V gene.